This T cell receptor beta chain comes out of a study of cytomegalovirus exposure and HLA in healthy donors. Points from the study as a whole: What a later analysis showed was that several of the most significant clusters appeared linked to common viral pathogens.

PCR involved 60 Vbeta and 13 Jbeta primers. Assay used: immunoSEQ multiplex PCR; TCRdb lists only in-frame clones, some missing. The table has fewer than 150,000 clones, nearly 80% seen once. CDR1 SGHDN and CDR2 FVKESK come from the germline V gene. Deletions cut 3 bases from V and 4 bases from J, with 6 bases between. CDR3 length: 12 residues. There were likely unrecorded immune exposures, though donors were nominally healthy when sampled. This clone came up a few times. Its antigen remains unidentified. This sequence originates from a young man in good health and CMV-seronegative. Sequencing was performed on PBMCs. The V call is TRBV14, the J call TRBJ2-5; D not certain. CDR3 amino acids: CASSHPLETQYF. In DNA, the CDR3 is TGTGCCAGCAGCCACCCCTTAGAGACCCAGTACTTC. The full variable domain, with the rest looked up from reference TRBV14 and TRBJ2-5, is EAGVTQFPSHSVIEKGQTVTLRCDPISGHDNLYWYRRVMGKEIKFLLHFVKESKQDESGMPNNRFLAERTGGTYSTLKVQPAELEDSGVYFCASSHPLETQYFGPGTRLLVL.